One and the same sample provided the 27 T cell receptor beta chains below, sequenced in a study of technical replicates of blood from several donors. Method: immunoSEQ multiplex PCR; TCRdb's copy keeps in-frame clones and lacks some. Here the sample spans around 58,000 clones, around 84% being singletons. Sequenced sample: PBMCs. The origin of the receptors is a human donor in good health. Some clones in this sample may be carry-over from other donors' samples.

The V gene is TRBV14, the J gene TRBJ2-2; 9 bases align to TRBD2. CDR1 SGHDN and CDR2 FVKESK come from the germline V gene. The CDR3 totals 16 residues. Trimming cost V 1 base and J 2 bases; bases outside gene matches: 2. The CDR3 DNA reads TGTGCCAGCAGCCAAGGCCTAGCGGGAAACACCGGGGAGCTGTTTTTT. As protein: CASSQGLAGNTGELFF. The entire variable domain, with the rest obtained from reference TRBV14 and TRBJ2-2, is as follows: EAGVTQFPSHSVIEKGQTVTLRCDPISGHDNLYWYRRVMGKEIKFLLHFVKESKQDESGMPNNRFLAERTGGTYSTLKVQPAELEDSGVYFCASSQGLAGNTGELFFGEGSRLTVL.

CDR3 amino acids: CASSPTGSSYEQYF. The CDR3, as DNA: TGTGCCAGCAGTCCTACAGGGAGCTCCTACGAGCAGTACTTC. The rearrangement links TRBV2 to TRBJ2-7; D possibly corresponds to TRBD1 (6 bases). CDR1 SNHLY and CDR2 FYNNEI come from the germline V gene. This CDR3 contains 14 residues. V was clipped by 5 bases and J by 0 bases, with 11 bases between them.

The chain has TRBV7-8 and TRBJ2-7; 12 bases are shared with TRBD2. J lost 5 bases, V lost 5 bases, and 7 bases had no gene match. CDR1 and CDR2 (germline): SGHVS, FQNEAQ. The CDR3 runs 15 residues. The CDR3 loop reads CASSTTSGSRNEQYF. The CDR3 nucleotides read TGTGCCAGCAGCACGACTAGCGGGAGTAGAAACGAGCAGTACTTC.

The chain has TRBV30 and TRBJ1-3; no clear D. Trimming cost V 1 base and J 7 bases, with 20 bases left between them. The germline CDR1 and CDR2 sequences are GTSNPN and SVGIG (reference sequence). This CDR3 contains 16 residues. This CDR3 is CAWSATLTPNGNTIYF. The CDR3 bases are TGTGCCTGGAGTGCCACCTTAACCCCCAACGGTAACACCATATATTTT. Complete variable domain (other parts from reference TRBV30 and TRBJ1-3): SQTIHQWPATLVQPVGSPLSLECTVEGTSNPNLYWYRQAAGRGLQLLFYSVGIGQISSEVPQNLSASRPQDRQFILSSKKLLLSDSGFYLCAWSATLTPNGNTIYFGEGSWLTVV.

V is TRBV18 and J is TRBJ1-6; no firm D call. Looked up from germline, CDR1 is KGHSH and CDR2 is LQKENI. The CDR3 has 13 amino acids. Trimming stripped 3 bases from V and 8 bases from J, with 8 bases between. CDR3 DNA sequence: TGTGCCAGCTCACCCTACGCCGATTCACCCCTCCACTTT. It specifies CASSPYADSPLHF.

The table lists this clone with a few counts. The chain recombines TRBV6-1 with TRBJ1-6; the D is unclear. The CDR3 has 17 residues. The germline CDR1 and CDR2 sequences are MNHNS and SASEGT. Between the trimmed V and J ends, which lost 2 bases and 0 bases, there was a span of 11 bases. This CDR3 is CASSEWSISSYNSPLHF. CDR3 nucleotides: TGTGCCAGCAGTGAATGGAGTATTAGCTCCTATAATTCACCCCTCCACTTT.

J is TRBJ1-3 and V is TRBV5-1, with D perhaps TRBD1 (6 bases). The V gene's germline CDR1 is SGHRS and CDR2 YFSETQ. This CDR3 is 16 amino acids long. The germline V and J ends were trimmed by 3 bases and 9 bases, with 22 bases remaining between them. CDR3 DNA sequence: TGCGCCAGCAGCTCCGGGACACCAACTGGAGGTGGCACCATATATTTT. Translation gives CASSSGTPTGGGTIYF. The full variable domain, in which reference TRBV5-1 and TRBJ1-3 provide the parts outside the CDR3, is KAGVTQTPRYLIKTRGQQVTLSCSPISGHRSVSWYQQTPGQGLQFLFEYFSETQRNKGNFPGRFSGRQFSNSRSEMNVSTLELGDSALYLCASSSGTPTGGGTIYFGEGSWLTVV.

The genes are TRBV25-1 and TRBJ2-4, with D possibly TRBD1 on 6 matching bases. The CDR3 is 15 residues long. V shed 3 bases and J shed 2 bases, with 11 bases lying between them. CDR1 and CDR2 from the germline V gene are MGHDK and SYGVNS. Here the CDR3 reads CASSDLTGTKNIQYF. The CDR3 bases are TGTGCCAGCAGTGACTTGACAGGAACCAAAAACATTCAGTACTTC.

CDR3 protein: CASSLERLAGNTGELFF. DNA for the CDR3: TGTGCCAGCAGCTTAGAACGGCTAGCGGGGAACACCGGGGAGCTGTTTTTT. V is TRBV7-2 and J is TRBJ2-2, with TRBD2 matching 8 bases. V lost 1 base to trimming and J lost 1 base; unmatched junction nucleotides: 5. The CDR3 covers 17 residues. The germline CDR1 and CDR2 sequences are SGHTA and FQGNSA.

The genes are TRBV4-2 and TRBJ2-7; 10 nucleotides align to TRBD2. With 2 bases clipped from V and 3 bases from J, the junction kept 16 bases outside the gene matches. The CDR3 length is 19 residues. The V gene's germline CDR1 is LGHNA and CDR2 YNFKEQ. CDR3 bases: TGTGCCAGCAGCCAACTTTGGATCCTAGCGGGAGAGGGGGGCTACGAGCAGTACTTC. As protein: CASSQLWILAGEGGYEQYF.

This rearrangement joins TRBV7-9 to TRBJ2-7, with 9 bases fitting TRBD1. The CDR3 has 14 residues. After removal of 5 bases from V and 2 bases from J, the junction contained 4 bases not matched to a gene. Germline V lookup: CDR1 SEHNR, CDR2 FQNEAQ (reference sequence). The CDR3: CASSHRDRAYEQYF. CDR3 sequence (DNA): TGTGCCAGCAGCCACCGGGACAGGGCCTACGAGCAGTACTTC.

The chain links TRBV7-3 to TRBJ2-7; possibly TRBD1 for D (6 bases). V was trimmed by 2 bases and J by 4 bases, leaving 15 bases between them. CDR1 and CDR2 from the germline V gene are SGHTA and FQGTGA. The CDR3 consists of 15 residues. Here the CDR3 reads CASSLYPGDGYEQYF. In DNA form, the CDR3 reads TGTGCCAGCAGCTTATATCCAGGGGATGGTTACGAGCAGTACTTC.

J is TRBJ1-5 and V is TRBV27, with 9 positions matching TRBD1. V dropped 7 bases and J dropped 6; count of bases not matched to a gene: 13. Per the germline V gene, CDR1 is MNHEY and CDR2 is SMNVEV (reference sequence). This CDR3 spans 16 amino acids. The CDR3 here is CASNDSNRGLIQPQHF. The CDR3 coding sequence is TGTGCCAGCAACGACTCTAACAGGGGGCTGATTCAGCCCCAGCATTTT.

The chain couples TRBV5-1 to TRBJ2-5; the match to TRBD1 covers 8 bases. CDR3 length: 14 residues. After removal of 3 bases from V and 5 bases from J, the junction contained 6 bases not matched to a gene. Germline V gene data show CDR1 as SGHRS and CDR2 as YFSETQ. The CDR3 DNA sequence: TGCGCCAGCAGCTGGCAGGGGGCCGATGAGACCCAGTACTTC. Protein sequence: CASSWQGADETQYF.

This chain uses TRBV7-9 with TRBJ2-5; D not resolved. The CDR3 loop spans 12 amino acids. CDR1 and CDR2 from the germline V gene are SEHNR and FQNEAQ (reference sequence). V was shortened by 5 bases and J by 5 bases, with 9 bases between the two germline ends. CDR3: CASSEASETQYF. As DNA, the CDR3 is TGTGCCAGCAGCGAAGCCTCGGAGACCCAGTACTTC.

J is TRBJ2-3 and V is TRBV23-1; TRBD2 might be the D (5 bases). TRBV23-1 is treated as an ORF (open reading frame) with a function not yet certain. The CDR3 runs to 14 residues. Trimming stripped 3 bases from V and 3 bases from J, with 10 bases between. Here the CDR3 reads CASSHGSGTDTQYF. The CDR3 DNA follows: TGCGCCAGCAGTCACGGATCGGGAACAGATACGCAGTATTTT.

In its sample, this clone was seen a few times. The V and J genes are TRBV5-6 and TRBJ2-5, with a tentative D call TRBD2 (5 bases). This CDR3 is built from 11 residues. The V gene's germline CDR1 is SGHDT and CDR2 YYEEEE. V lost 3 bases, J lost 13 bases, and 13 bases lay in between. CDR3 in DNA: TGTGCCAGCAGCTCGGGGTCCGGCCGGTACTTC. Translating gives CASSSGSGRYF.

By sample share, this clone is medium-sized. The V call is TRBV7-8, the J call TRBJ2-2, with TRBD2 identical over 8 bases. V dropped 5 bases and J dropped 5; count of bases not matched to a gene: 10. The CDR3 loop spans 16 amino acids. The germline gives CDR1 SGHVS, CDR2 FQNEAQ. In DNA, the CDR3 is TGTGCCAGCAGCAAACTCGGGAGGGTTAATACCGGGGAGCTGTTTTTT. Amino acid sequence: CASSKLGRVNTGELFF. The variable domain in full, completed from reference TRBV7-8 and TRBJ2-2, reads GAGVSQSPRYKVAKRGQDVALRCDPISGHVSLFWYQQALGQGPEFLTYFQNEAQLDKSGLPSDRFFAERPEGSVSTLKIQRTQQEDSAVYLCASSKLGRVNTGELFFGEGSRLTVL.

The rearrangement links TRBV15 to TRBJ2-5; 8 bases are a match to TRBD2. The germline V gene encodes CDR1 LNHNV and CDR2 YYDKDF (reference sequence). The CDR3 runs to 19 residues. V trimming: 0 bases; J trimming: 4 bases; junction bases outside the gene matches: 16. CDR3 sequence reads: CATSRDRRSGRGVGETQYF. Written as DNA, the CDR3 is TGTGCCACCAGCAGAGATCGCCGATCTGGGCGGGGGGTGGGAGAGACCCAGTACTTC.

The gene calls are TRBV5-1 and TRBJ2-7; 7 positions match TRBD1. This CDR3 is built from 15 residues. Per germline, CDR1 SGHRS and CDR2 YFSETQ. Trimming took 0 bases from V and 2 from J; bases not matched to a gene: 5. The CDR3 protein is CASSLDGQAPYEQYF. In DNA form, the CDR3 reads TGCGCCAGCAGCTTGGACGGACAGGCACCCTACGAGCAGTACTTC.

CDR3 sequence (DNA): TGCGCCAGCAGCTTCAAGGGACAGAACTATGGCTACACCTTC. Encoded protein: CASSFKGQNYGYTF. The chain carries TRBV5-1 and TRBJ1-2; 7 bases fit TRBD1. J was trimmed by 2 bases and V by 2 bases; bases with no gene match: 3. Germline CDR1 is SGHRS and CDR2 is YFSETQ. The CDR3 spans 14 residues.

The gene calls are TRBV11-2 and TRBJ2-7; TRBD2 matches 8 bases. V was clipped by 0 bases and J by 6 bases; unmatched bases: 10. There are 16 residues in the CDR3. Germline values: CDR1 SGHAT, CDR2 FQNNGV. The CDR3 DNA reads TGTGCCAGCAGCTTAGATCTGGTAGCGGGATCTGTCGAGCAGTACTTC. Its protein is CASSLDLVAGSVEQYF.

The J gene is TRBJ1-5, the V gene TRBV9; 8 bases are shared with TRBD1. This CDR3 spans 14 amino acids. Germline V gene sequence: CDR1 SGDLS, CDR2 YYNGEE. With 10 bases clipped from V and 6 bases from J, the junction kept 12 bases outside the gene matches. The CDR3 region is CASGAGGASQPQHF. The CDR3, as DNA: TGTGCCTCCGGGGCAGGGGGCGCCTCTCAGCCCCAGCATTTT.

This chain uses TRBV28 with TRBJ1-5; D might be TRBD1 (6 bases). The germline V gene encodes CDR1 MDHEN and CDR2 SYDVKM. This CDR3 is 15 amino acids long. V lost 6 bases and J 1 base, leaving 13 bases between the germline ends. CDR3 bases: TGTGCCAGCAGGACACAGGGTGTAAGCAATCAGCCCCAGCATTTT. This encodes CASRTQGVSNQPQHF.

This clone was picked up one time. The genes are TRBV11-2 and TRBJ2-5; D is ambiguous. The CDR3 length is 15 residues. V lost 7 bases and J lost 2, with 17 bases in between. In germline, CDR1 is SGHAT, CDR2 FQNNGV. Here the CDR3 DNA reads TGTGCCAGCACACCCAGCGATGTAAATCAAGAGACCCAGTACTTC. Residues: CASTPSDVNQETQYF.

This chain joins TRBV2 and TRBJ2-5; 9 positions match TRBD1. CDR1 and CDR2 from the germline V gene are SNHLY and FYNNEI. CDR3 size: 15 residues. With V trimmed by 3 bases and J by 5 bases, 7 bases remained unmatched. The CDR3: CASSDYRGRRETQYF. The CDR3 DNA is TGTGCCAGCAGTGATTACAGGGGGCGCAGGGAGACCCAGTACTTC.

This chain links TRBV5-6 with TRBJ2-3; D gene ambiguous. Trimming removed 0 bases from V and 0 bases from J, with 8 bases in between. The CDR3 runs 15 residues. CDR1 and CDR2 (germline): SGHDT, YYEEEE. CDR3 in DNA: TGTGCCAGCAGCTTGGTTTTACAGAGCACAGATACGCAGTATTTT. This codes for CASSLVLQSTDTQYF. The full variable domain, in which reference TRBV5-6 and TRBJ2-3 provide the parts outside the CDR3, is DAGVTQSPTHLIKTRGQQVTLRCSPKSGHDTVSWYQQALGQGPQFIFQYYEEEERQRGNFPDRFSGHQFPNYSSELNVNALLLGDSALYLCASSLVLQSTDTQYFGPGTRLTVL.